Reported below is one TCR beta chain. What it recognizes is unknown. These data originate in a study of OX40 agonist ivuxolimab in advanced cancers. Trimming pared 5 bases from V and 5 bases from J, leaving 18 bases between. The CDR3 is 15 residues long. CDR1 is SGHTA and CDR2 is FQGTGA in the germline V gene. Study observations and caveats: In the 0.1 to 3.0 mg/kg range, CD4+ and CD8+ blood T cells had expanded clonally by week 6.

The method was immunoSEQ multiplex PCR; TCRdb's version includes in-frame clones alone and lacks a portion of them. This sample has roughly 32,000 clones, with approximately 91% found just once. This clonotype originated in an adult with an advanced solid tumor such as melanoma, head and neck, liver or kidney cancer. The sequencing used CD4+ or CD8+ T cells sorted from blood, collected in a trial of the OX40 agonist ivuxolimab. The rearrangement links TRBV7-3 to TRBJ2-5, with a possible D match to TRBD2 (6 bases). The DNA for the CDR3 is TGTGCCAGCAGCCCCAACGCGGGGACGAGGGAGACCCAGTACTTC. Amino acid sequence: CASSPNAGTRETQYF. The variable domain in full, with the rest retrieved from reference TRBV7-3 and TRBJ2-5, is GAGVSQTPSNKVTEKGKYVELRCDPISGHTALYWYRQSLGQGPEFLIYFQGTGAADDSGLPNDRFFAVRPEGSVSTLKIQRTERGDSAVYLCASSPNAGTRETQYFGPGTRLLVL.